This TCR beta chain is drawn from a study of CD8 T cells in Susac syndrome. The CDR3 spans 12 residues. Germline V CDR1 and CDR2: SNHLY, FYNNEI. V lost 0 bases, J lost 7 bases, and 7 bases lay in between. RNA was extracted with the RNeasy kit, and a quantity of roughly 0.5 to 1 ug was reverse transcribed using random hexamers. TCRdb passed the immunoSEQ multiplex PCR reads through MiXCR, listing each CDR3 protein once. Here the sample spans some 97,000 distinct CDR3 sequences, 95% being singletons. Specimen: CD8+ T cells from PBMCs. This receptor was obtained from a human donor with Susac syndrome. The chain is built from TRBV2 and TRBJ2-7; D is unclear. CDR3 nucleotides: TGTGCCAGCAGTGAAGCCCCGTGGGAGCAGTACTTC. The encoded protein is CASSEAPWEQYF.